Sequencing of this T cell receptor beta chain was carried out in a study of T cell changes during pregnancy in multiple sclerosis. Profiling relied on immunoSEQ multiplex PCR, and the TCRdb table lists in-frame clones only, not all of them. The sample includes approximately 51,000 clones, approximately 94% of them seen just once. The material was CD4+ T cells from peripheral blood mononuclear cells, obtained in the second trimester of pregnancy. The sequence came from a female donor with multiple sclerosis, enrolled in a pregnancy study.

The CDR3 loop reads CASSQGDSNYGYTF. CDR3 DNA: TGCGCCAGCAGCCAAGGCGACAGTAACTATGGCTACACCTTC. The rearrangement uses TRBV4-1 and TRBJ1-2; D may be TRBD1 (5 bases). The ends were cut back, 1 base at V and 1 base at J, with 7 bases in the middle. This CDR3 comprises 14 residues. Germline loops: CDR1 MGHRA, CDR2 YSYEKL.